The 17 T cell receptor beta chains given below trace back to one sample, sequenced in a study of blood T cell repertoires in COVID-19. Measured with immunoSEQ multiplex PCR; TCRdb has only the in-frame clones, and not every one. The sample lists 200,000 to 250,000 clones, about 84% occurring once. Sample: peripheral blood. These receptors all stem from a woman older than 75 with COVID-19, enrolled during active disease.

This clone was seen only once. The rearrangement joins TRBV3-1 (or the pseudogene TRBV3-2) to TRBJ2-7; possibly TRBD1 for D (6 bases). Germline V CDR1 and CDR2: LGHDT, YNNKEL (reference sequence). The CDR3 is made up of 15 amino acids. Trimming removed 6 bases at V and 0 bases at J, with 15 bases between. The CDR3 DNA reads TGTGCCAGCAGAGACCGTCGGGACAACTCCTACGAGCAGTACTTC. This codes for CASRDRRDNSYEQYF.

The CDR3 bases are TGTGCCAGCAGCTTAGGAGCGGGGGGGAGGGATACGCAGTATTTT. It translates to CASSLGAGGRDTQYF. This chain links TRBV7-2 with TRBJ2-3, with 10 bases matching TRBD2. Germline V gene data show CDR1 as SGHTA and CDR2 as FQGNSA. Unmatched junction bases numbered 4, after V lost 1 base and J lost 6 bases. The CDR3 totals 15 residues.

This clone was detected only once. The V call is TRBV5-1, the J call TRBJ1-4; D is unresolved. The CDR3 covers 15 residues. The V end was cut by 4 bases, the J end by 0 bases, with 10 bases between. Germline V gene sequence: CDR1 SGHRS, CDR2 YFSETQ. This chain's CDR3 is CASSRGVATNEKLFF. The CDR3, as DNA: TGCGCCAGCAGCCGAGGAGTTGCAACTAATGAAAAACTGTTTTTT.

J is TRBJ2-5 and V is TRBV5-1; TRBD1 agrees at 7 bases. V shed 0 bases, J shed 0 bases, and the junction held 5 bases outside the gene matches. The germline V gene has CDR1 SGHRS and CDR2 YFSETQ. CDR3 length: 16 residues. CDR3 in DNA: TGCGCCAGCAGCTTGGAGGGGACAGCCTACCAAGAGACCCAGTACTTC. This gives the protein CASSLEGTAYQETQYF. Full variable domain (remainder filled in from reference TRBV5-1 and TRBJ2-5): KAGVTQTPRYLIKTRGQQVTLSCSPISGHRSVSWYQQTPGQGLQFLFEYFSETQRNKGNFPGRFSGRQFSNSRSEMNVSTLELGDSALYLCASSLEGTAYQETQYFGPGTRLLVL.

The chain joins TRBV5-1 to TRBJ1-2; D gene uncertain. This CDR3 contains 14 residues. V was cut by 0 bases and J by 6 bases, with 12 bases left in between. CDR1 is SGHRS and CDR2 is YFSETQ in the germline V gene. CDR3 region: CASSLAPYENGYTF. The CDR3 region has the DNA TGCGCCAGCAGCTTGGCCCCATACGAGAATGGCTACACCTTC.

The CDR3 reads CASSLSPGGYGYTF. The CDR3, as DNA: TGTGCCAGCAGTCTCTCCCCCGGGGGCTATGGCTACACCTTC. The chain links TRBV5-6 to TRBJ1-2; D may be TRBD1 (5 bases). Trimming took 5 bases from V and 4 from J, leaving 15 bases between them. This CDR3 spans 14 amino acids. Germline CDR1 is SGHDT and CDR2 is YYEEEE.

The chain links TRBV10-3 to TRBJ1-6; D unclear. Germline V gives CDR1 ENHRY, CDR2 SYGVKD. CDR3 length: 14 amino acids. The germline V and J ends were trimmed by 2 bases and 6 bases, with 8 bases remaining between them. In DNA, the CDR3 is TGTGCCATCAGTGAGCGCGCGGTTAATTCACCCCTCCACTTT. It is translated as CAISERAVNSPLHF.

This clone was seen only a few times. J is TRBJ1-6 and V is TRBV5-4; tentatively, D is TRBD1 (6 bases). V was clipped by 4 bases and J by 7 bases, with 9 bases between them. The germline V gene has CDR1 SGHNT and CDR2 YYREEE (reference sequence). The CDR3 loop spans 13 amino acids. CDR3 protein: CASSLRGNSPLHF. CDR3 DNA: TGTGCCAGCAGCCTCAGGGGAAATTCACCCCTCCACTTT.

This clone showed up just once. The chain joins TRBV2 to TRBJ1-6, with 9 bases identical to TRBD1. The CDR3 sequence is 15 residues long. Germline V CDR1 and CDR2: SNHLY, FYNNEI. With 7 bases clipped from V and 10 bases from J, the junction kept 11 bases outside the gene matches. This chain's CDR3 is CASMTPGTGSSPLHF. In DNA, the CDR3 is TGTGCCAGCATGACTCCCGGGACAGGGAGCTCACCCCTCCACTTT.

The V and J genes are TRBV3-1 (or the pseudogene TRBV3-2) and TRBJ2-5; D gene uncertain. The V end was cut by 4 bases, the J end by 5 bases, with 8 bases between. Germline lookup yields CDR1 LGHDT and CDR2 YNNKEL (reference sequence). CDR3 length equals 12 residues. The CDR3 loop is CASSPLEETQYF. CDR3 bases: TGTGCCAGCAGCCCCCTGGAGGAGACCCAGTACTTC.

This chain joins TRBV19 and TRBJ1-4; D is perhaps TRBD1 (6 bases). The CDR3 is 12 amino acids. CDR1 and CDR2 (germline): LNHDA, SQIVND (reference sequence). The V and J ends lost 3 bases and 12 bases respectively, with 11 bases between them. CDR3 coding DNA: TGTGCCAGTAGTATCCAGAAGGGGGAACTGTTTTTT. This translates into CASSIQKGELFF.

The chain has TRBV18 and TRBJ2-5; a possible D gene is TRBD2 (5 bases). The CDR3 has 15 amino acids. Trimming removed 3 bases at V and 1 base at J, with 12 bases between. CDR1 KGHSH and CDR2 LQKENI come from the germline V gene. This CDR3 reads CASSPPPRGQETQYF. For the CDR3, the DNA is TGTGCCAGCTCACCCCCCCCTCGGGGCCAAGAGACCCAGTACTTC.

The V and J genes are TRBV24-1 and TRBJ2-7, with D perhaps TRBD1 (6 bases). The CDR3 is 13 residues long. With 6 bases removed from V and 2 bases from J, the gap between germline ends came to 10 bases. Looked up from germline, CDR1 is KGHDR and CDR2 is SFDVKD. This CDR3 reads CATSIPGAYEQYF. CDR3 coding DNA: TGTGCCACCAGTATTCCAGGGGCCTACGAGCAGTACTTC.

The rearrangement joins TRBV9 to TRBJ1-4, with TRBD1 identical over 7 bases. The germline gives CDR1 SGDLS, CDR2 YYNGEE. V lost 0 bases, J lost 7 bases, and 3 bases stayed unmatched. CDR3 size: 14 residues. The CDR3 coding sequence is TGTGCCAGCAGCGTAGGCAGGGGGAGTGAAAAACTGTTTTTT. Protein sequence: CASSVGRGSEKLFF.

The chain recombines TRBV27 with TRBJ1-1, with TRBD1 identical over 7 bases. Germline V gene lookup returns CDR1 MNHEY and CDR2 SMNVEV (reference sequence). With 8 bases clipped from V and 10 bases from J, the junction kept 19 bases outside the gene matches. The CDR3 totals 15 residues. CDR3 nucleotides: TGTGCCAGCCGGGCACAGGGGCGCCCACCCCTGCCAGCTTTCTTT. It translates to CASRAQGRPPLPAFF.

V gene TRBV5-1 combines with J gene TRBJ1-3; 8 bases match TRBD1. The CDR3 covers 20 residues. The J segment lost 0 bases and the V segment lost 3 bases, leaving 17 bases of the junction unmatched. Germline lookup yields CDR1 SGHRS and CDR2 YFSETQ. CDR3: CASSWGWNRTGTSSGNTIYF. CDR3 DNA: TGCGCCAGCAGCTGGGGTTGGAACCGGACAGGGACCAGCTCTGGAAACACCATATATTTT.

This chain connects TRBV7-2 to TRBJ2-1, with 13 bases lining up with TRBD2. This CDR3 has 15 amino acids. Germline V gene lookup returns CDR1 SGHTA and CDR2 FQGNSA. V dropped 5 bases and J dropped 8; count of bases not matched to a gene: 6. The CDR3 DNA reads TGTGCCAGCAGCAAGGGACTAGCGGGGAACGATGAGCAGTTCTTC. It codes for CASSKGLAGNDEQFF.